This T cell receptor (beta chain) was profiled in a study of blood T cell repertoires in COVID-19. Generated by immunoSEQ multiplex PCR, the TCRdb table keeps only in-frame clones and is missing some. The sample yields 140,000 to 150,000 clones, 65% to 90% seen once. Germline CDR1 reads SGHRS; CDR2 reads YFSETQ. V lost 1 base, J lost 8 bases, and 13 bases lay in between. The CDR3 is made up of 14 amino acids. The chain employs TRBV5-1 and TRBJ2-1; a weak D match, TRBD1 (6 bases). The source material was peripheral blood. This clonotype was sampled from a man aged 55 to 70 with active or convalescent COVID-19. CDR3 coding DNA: TGCGCCAGCAGCTTGTACAGGGCAGTAGATGAGCAGTTCTTC. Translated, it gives CASSLYRAVDEQFF.